This T cell receptor (beta chain) was identified during a study of blood T cell repertoires in COVID-19 (dated by TCRdb to 2018 to 2020). At the level of the whole study: Collaborator samples came from the United States, Italy and Spain and covered acute and convalescent phases of COVID-19. The material from the prospective study consisted of cDNA or gDNA derived from T cells, B-cell-depleted T cells, or PBMCs. The dataset comprised deeply sampled blood TCRbeta repertoires from subjects exposed to, actively infected with, or recovered from COVID-19. The repertoires were released in a freely available public database meant as a resource for research on the immune response to SARS-CoV-2. Samples were obtained from the ongoing ImmuneRACE study (first 160 participants) and from 1,000 to 1,500 subjects provided by 6 global collaborators. Nearly every sample came with metadata listing a de-identified subject ID, COVID-19 status, age in years and sex. Where available, HLA class I and class II types were taken from metadata supplied by the sample provider and were not determined by assay-based typing. What the authors observed across the whole study: How much clinical and demographic metadata was included differed by source and by participant, and the metadata was provided uncurated.

Inclusive of the bounding cysteine and phenylalanine, the CDR3 is 14 residues long. Only CDR3 DNA remains: 42 bases, in frame from the first base. The germline V and J ends show losses of 7 bases and 3 bases respectively, and no gene match explains 12 bases of the junction. Sequences GTSNPN (CDR1) and SVGIG (CDR2) are obtained from the germline V gene (reference sequence). Whole blood was collected in K2EDTA tubes by collaborating institutions according to the institutions' own protocols. For TCRbeta analysis, collaborator samples were shipped as frozen whole blood, as isolated PBMCs, or as DNA extracted from either sample type. TCRbeta CDR3 regions were amplified from genomic DNA by means of the immunoSEQ Assay, a bias-controlled multiplex PCR. The paper's data handling went like this. The number of nucleated cells in each sample was estimated by amplification of reference gene primers within the assay. Sequence reads were collapsed and filtered to measure the absolute abundance of every unique TCRbeta CDR3 rearrangement. Productive Simpson clonality was computed per sample as the square root of Simpson's diversity index over productive rearrangements. In TCRdb, the immuneACCESS table is reduced to in-frame sequences with V and J assigned. These tables do not hold every clone; where another copy was compared, an unresolved V gene accounts for under half, and the others remain unexplained. The D gene and trimming were derived from the DNA, and the V and J assignments and clone size from that table. Recorded for this sample are 210,000 or so clones; about four fifths of them occurred a single time. About 12% of the sample is taken by the ten largest.

Turning to this clone: The antigen it binds to is not known. Base qualities are not provided; no much larger clone lies one nucleotide away.

Here the chain combines TRBV30 and TRBJ2-7; 7 bases in the junction line up with TRBD1. The receptor was isolated from a woman aged 35 to 49 with acute or convalescent COVID-19. The sequenced sample was peripheral blood. CDR3 protein: CASSPIQGVYEQYF. The base sequence is TGTGCCTCAAGCCCGATTCAGGGGGTCTACGAGCAGTACTTC.